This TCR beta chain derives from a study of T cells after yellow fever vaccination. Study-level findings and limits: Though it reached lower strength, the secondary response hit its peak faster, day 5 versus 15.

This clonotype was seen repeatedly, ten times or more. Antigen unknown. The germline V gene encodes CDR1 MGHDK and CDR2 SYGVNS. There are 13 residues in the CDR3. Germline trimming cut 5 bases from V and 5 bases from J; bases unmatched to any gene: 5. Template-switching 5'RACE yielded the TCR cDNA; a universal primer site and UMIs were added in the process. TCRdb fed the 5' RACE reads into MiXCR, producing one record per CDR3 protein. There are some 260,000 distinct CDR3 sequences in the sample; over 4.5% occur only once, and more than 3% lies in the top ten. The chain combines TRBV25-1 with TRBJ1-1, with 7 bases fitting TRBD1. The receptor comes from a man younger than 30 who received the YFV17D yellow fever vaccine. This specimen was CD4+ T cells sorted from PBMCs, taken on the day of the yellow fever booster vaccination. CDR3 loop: CASSKGQRTEAFF. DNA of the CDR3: TGTGCCAGCAGTAAGGGACAGAGGACTGAAGCTTTCTTT.